Given below is one T cell receptor (beta chain) in context. The antigen remains unidentified. The read finishes 3 residues shy of the CDR3 end, and the germline J gene is used to complete it. Generated by immunoSEQ multiplex PCR, the TCRdb table keeps only in-frame clones and is missing some. This repertoire includes about 9,200 clones. This CDR3 is 14 amino acids long. Germline CDR1 and CDR2: MNHEY and SMNVEV (reference sequence). Deletions cut 6 bases from V and 11 bases from J, with 17 bases between. These data belong to a study of T cells in women clearing cervical HPV infection. Cervical HPV DNA detected by MY09/MY11 PCR, typed by dot-blot. Whole-study results and caveats: Timing of associations relative to infection is unclear; T-cell subsets were not isolated. TRBV6-7 relative abundance averaged roughly 0.1% in cases and approximately 0.15% in controls.

This TCR was sampled from a woman aged 18 to 75 with a cervical HPV16 infection that either progressed to CIN3+ or cleared (not recorded which). Sequencing used blood buffy coat. This rearrangement joins TRBV27 to TRBJ1-6, with D perhaps matching TRBD1 (5 bases). The CDR3 sequence: CASRSLGELTPLHF. The CDR3 DNA, read in part, is TGTGCCAGCAGATCATTAGGGGAACTTACACCC.